These 7 T cell receptor beta chains were sequenced from one sample in a study of blood T cell repertoires in COVID-19. Method: immunoSEQ multiplex PCR; TCRdb's copy keeps in-frame clones and lacks some. Here the sample spans some 69,000 clones, 89% being singletons. Sequencing input: peripheral blood. The receptor source for this set is a woman in her 50s with active COVID-19.

Of note for this clone: At one of its ends the junction is not consistent with the germline gene, which may arise from a read error. CDR3 in DNA: TGTGCTAGCAGCTTGAGGACTGGGGGGGGTGAGCAGTTCTTC. The encoded protein is CASSLRTGGGEQFF. V gene TRBV7-7 combines with J gene TRBJ2-1; 7 bases agree with TRBD2. CDR3 length equals 14 residues. CDR1 and CDR2 from the germline V gene are SSHAT and FNYEAQ (reference sequence).

The CDR3 sequence: CASSQPFLASGNEQFF. The CDR3 DNA follows: TGCGCCAGCAGCCAACCCTTCCTAGCGAGCGGGAATGAGCAGTTCTTC. The gene calls are TRBV4-1 and TRBJ2-1; weak D call: TRBD2 (6 bases). With 2 bases removed from V and 7 bases from J, the gap between germline ends came to 18 bases. The V gene's germline CDR1 is MGHRA and CDR2 YSYEKL. The CDR3 consists of 16 residues.

The chain combines TRBV11-2 with TRBJ2-7; 11 nucleotides align to TRBD2. With V trimmed by 0 bases and J by 1 base, 14 bases remained unmatched. The CDR3 length is 20 residues. Germline lookup yields CDR1 SGHAT and CDR2 FQNNGV. The CDR3 reads CASSLDLTSGSVGISYEQYF. The CDR3 nucleotides read TGTGCCAGCAGCTTAGATCTCACTAGCGGGAGTGTGGGGATTTCCTACGAGCAGTACTTC.

The chain employs TRBV6-5 and TRBJ2-2, with D tentatively TRBD1 (6 bases). Germline values: CDR1 MNHEY, CDR2 SVGAGI. Trimming removed 6 bases from V and 4 bases from J, with 12 bases in between. CDR3 length: 14 amino acids. In nucleotides, the CDR3 is TGTGCCAGCAGCGCAGGGACAAGCACCGGGGAGCTGTTTTTT. This codes for CASSAGTSTGELFF.

The chain uses TRBV20-1 and TRBJ1-1; D uncertain. V lost 5 bases and J lost 3, with 7 bases in between. CDR1 and CDR2 (germline): DFQATT, SNEGSKA (reference sequence). The CDR3 is 11 residues long. CDR3 protein: CSAAGHTEAFF. For the CDR3, the DNA is TGCAGTGCTGCGGGCCACACTGAAGCTTTCTTT.

The genes are TRBV6-1 and TRBJ2-5, with 11 positions matching TRBD2. CDR1 and CDR2 (germline): MNHNS, SASEGT. The CDR3 is 16 amino acids. Trimming at V came to 4 bases and at J to 0 bases, leaving 4 bases not matched to a gene. The CDR3 DNA follows: TGTGCCAGCAGTGTCTTAGCGGGAGGGTACCAAGAGACCCAGTACTTC. Amino acids: CASSVLAGGYQETQYF.

The chain uses TRBV12-5 and TRBJ2-1, with 7 nucleotides matching TRBD2. Germline lookup yields CDR1 LGHNT and CDR2 FRNRAP. The junction had 6 bases not matched to a gene; V was cut back by 2 bases and J by 8 bases. CDR3 length: 14 amino acids. CDR3 in amino acids: CASGLSRLADEQFF. The CDR3 DNA reads TGTGCTAGTGGTTTGTCCCGACTAGCTGATGAGCAGTTCTTC.